This T cell receptor (beta chain) was profiled in a study of control samples from healthy donors and cancer patients. Produced via immunoSEQ multiplex PCR; TCRdb's table is partial and in-frame only. The profile covers 82,000 or so clones, with 85% to 95% appearing a single time and around 5% taken by the ten largest. Germline V gives CDR1 LNHDA, CDR2 SQIVND (reference sequence). The V end lost 5 bases, the J end lost 2 bases, and 9 bases lay between the germline ends. The CDR3 has 13 amino acids. This clonotype was sampled from a woman aged 18-35 years in good health. The rearrangement joins TRBV19 to TRBJ1-2; D gene uncertain. Sequenced: blood. CDR3 nucleotides: TGTGCCAGTAGTCCACAGATGAACTATGGCTACACCTTC. Residues: CASSPQMNYGYTF.